What follows are 15 T cell receptor beta chains derived from one specimen sequenced in a study of PD-1 blockade in classical Hodgkin lymphoma. Method: immunoSEQ multiplex PCR; TCRdb's copy keeps in-frame clones and lacks some. This table holds 95,000 to 120,000 clones, about nine tenths found once. The patients all showed relapse after autologous stem cell transplantation, while their brentuximab vedotin exposure varied. Sequences were derived from peripheral blood mononuclear cells (PBMCs), sampled before the second cycle of nivolumab. These receptors were obtained from a human donor with classical Hodgkin lymphoma.

The V and J genes are TRBV6-6 and TRBJ2-3; no clear D. CDR1 is MNHNY and CDR2 is SVGAGI in the germline V gene (reference sequence). The germline V and J ends were trimmed by 0 bases and 7 bases, with 11 bases remaining between them. There are 14 residues in the CDR3. Here the CDR3 DNA reads TGTGCCAGCAGTTACTCGGTGTCCTGGAATACGCAGTATTTT. As protein: CASSYSVSWNTQYF.

The rearrangement uses TRBV9 and TRBJ2-1; 11 bases line up with TRBD2. V lost 3 bases to trimming and J lost 1 base; unmatched junction nucleotides: 3. Germline loops: CDR1 SGDLS, CDR2 YYNGEE. The CDR3 spans 16 residues. This chain's CDR3 is CASSAVAGGSYNEQFF. CDR3 DNA: TGTGCCAGCAGCGCGGTAGCGGGAGGGTCCTACAATGAGCAGTTCTTC.

This clone was detected only once. The chain couples TRBV4-3 to TRBJ1-5; possible D gene TRBD1, 6 bases. Deletions cut 4 bases from V and 6 bases from J, with 10 bases between. Germline assignment: CDR1 LGHNA and CDR2 YSLEER. The CDR3 consists of 13 residues. CDR3 sequence: CASSPEGGQPQHF. The CDR3 nucleotides are TGCGCCAGCAGCCCCGAGGGGGGTCAGCCCCAGCATTTT.

The genes are TRBV6-6 and TRBJ1-1; TRBD1 is a possible D gene (5 bases). The ends were cut back, 0 bases at V and 3 bases at J, with 11 bases in the middle. This CDR3 contains 15 residues. Germline CDR1 and CDR2: MNHNY and SVGAGI (reference sequence). DNA of the CDR3: TGTGCCAGCAGTTACTCCTCAGGGCTTTACACTGAAGCTTTCTTT. Protein: CASSYSSGLYTEAFF.

The chain employs TRBV27 and TRBJ2-1; 9 bases line up with TRBD2. CDR3 length equals 15 residues. J lost 9 bases, V lost 8 bases, and 14 bases had no gene match. Germline CDR1 is MNHEY and CDR2 is SMNVEV (reference sequence). The DNA of the CDR3 is TGTGCCAGCGGGGCCCGGGCTAGCGGGGCGTCTGAGCAGTTCTTC. Translated, it gives CASGARASGASEQFF.

The chain joins TRBV28 to TRBJ2-7, with TRBD1 identical over 8 bases. The germline gives CDR1 MDHEN, CDR2 SYDVKM. The V gene end was trimmed by 6 bases and the J gene end by 5 bases; junction bases not matched to a gene: 12. CDR3 length: 15 amino acids. CDR3: CASRGSTGVRHEQYF. The CDR3 DNA sequence: TGTGCCAGCAGGGGATCGACAGGGGTGCGCCACGAGCAGTACTTC. The entire variable domain, with the rest obtained from reference TRBV28 and TRBJ2-7, is as follows: DVKVTQSSRYLVKRTGEKVFLECVQDMDHENMFWYRQDPGLGLRLIYFSYDVKMKEKGDIPEGYSVSREKKERFSLILESASTNQTSMYLCASRGSTGVRHEQYFGPGTRLTVT.

This clone was seen a handful of times. The chain has TRBV7-9 and TRBJ2-1; D might be TRBD2 (5 bases). V was trimmed by 11 bases and J by 5 bases, leaving 10 bases between them. Germline-derived CDR1 and CDR2 are SEHNR and FQNEAQ (reference sequence). This CDR3 has 11 residues. CDR3 protein: CAPAADNEQFF. The CDR3 DNA sequence: TGTGCCCCAGCGGCGGACAATGAGCAGTTCTTC. The variable domain in full, completed from reference TRBV7-9 and TRBJ2-1, reads DTGVSQNPRHKITKRGQNVTFRCDPISEHNRLYWYRQTLGQGPEFLTYFQNEAQLEKSRLLSDRFSAERPKGSFSTLEIQRTEQGDSAMYLCAPAADNEQFFGPGTRLTVL.

The gene calls are TRBV6-1 and TRBJ1-1; TRBD1 matches at 7 bases. Losses at the gene ends were 5 bases for V and 8 bases for J; bases not matched to a gene: 8. The germline gives CDR1 MNHNS, CDR2 SASEGT. The CDR3 length is 13 residues. In DNA, the CDR3 is TGTGCCAGCAGTCCACAGGGACAGTCCGAAGCTTTCTTT. Amino acids: CASSPQGQSEAFF.

This clone has a single count. The gene calls are TRBV2 and TRBJ2-4, with TRBD2 matching 7 bases. From germline, CDR1 is SNHLY and CDR2 FYNNEI. The CDR3 sequence is 15 residues long. V gave up 3 bases and J gave up 6 bases; unmatched junction bases: 8. CDR3 coding DNA: TGTGCCAGCAGTGAGGTTTGGGCTAGCGGAAACATTCAGTACTTC. Amino acids: CASSEVWASGNIQYF.

This chain connects TRBV6-1 to TRBJ2-1, with a weak D call TRBD1 (6 bases). Germline values: CDR1 MNHNS, CDR2 SASEGT. This CDR3 comprises 15 residues. V lost 7 bases to trimming and J lost 9 bases, with 22 bases between them. This chain's CDR3 is CASNRGGVGRSEQFF. CDR3 DNA sequence: TGTGCCAGCAACCGAGGGGGTGTAGGGCGAAGTGAGCAGTTCTTC.

V usage is TRBV30 and J usage is TRBJ1-1; D gene ambiguous. CDR1 is GTSNPN and CDR2 is SVGIG in the germline V gene (reference sequence). The CDR3 consists of 12 residues. Deletions cut 2 bases from V and 0 bases from J, with 4 bases between. The chain's CDR3 is CAWSRLNTEAFF. As DNA, the CDR3 is TGTGCCTGGAGTAGACTGAACACTGAAGCTTTCTTT.

This chain connects TRBV5-6 to TRBJ2-1; D is unresolved. The CDR3 extends over 12 amino acids. The ends were cut back, 0 bases at V and 6 bases at J, with 4 bases in the middle. Per the germline V gene, CDR1 is SGHDT and CDR2 is YYEEEE. The CDR3 reads CASSLATNEQFF. In DNA, the CDR3 is TGTGCCAGCAGCTTGGCGACCAATGAGCAGTTCTTC.

This chain joins TRBV5-8 and TRBJ1-2; 8 nucleotides line up with TRBD1. The CDR3 is made up of 13 amino acids. The germline V gene encodes CDR1 SGHTS and CDR2 YDEGEE. V shed 1 base, J shed 7 bases, and the junction held 3 bases outside the gene matches. The chain's CDR3 is CASSLQGAIGYTF. CDR3 DNA: TGTGCCAGCAGCTTGCAGGGGGCGATTGGCTACACCTTC.

The rearrangement joins TRBV13 to TRBJ2-7; TRBD2 aligns across 9 bases. Per the germline V gene, CDR1 is PRHDT and CDR2 is FYEKMQ (reference sequence). The CDR3 extends over 18 amino acids. V lost 1 base, J lost 6 bases, and 16 bases stayed unmatched. The CDR3 spells CASSLALRLAAQTGEQYF. CDR3 bases: TGTGCCAGCAGCTTAGCCCTGAGACTAGCGGCCCAAACAGGCGAGCAGTACTTC.

The DNA of the CDR3 is TGTGCCAGCAGCTCGGGACTAGCGGGATCTAACGAGCAGTACTTC. Protein product: CASSSGLAGSNEQYF. V gene TRBV11-3 combines with J gene TRBJ2-7; the match to TRBD2 covers 13 bases. The CDR3 covers 15 residues. The J segment lost 5 bases and the V segment lost 4 bases, leaving 5 bases of the junction unmatched. CDR1 is SGHNT and CDR2 is YENEEA in the germline V gene.